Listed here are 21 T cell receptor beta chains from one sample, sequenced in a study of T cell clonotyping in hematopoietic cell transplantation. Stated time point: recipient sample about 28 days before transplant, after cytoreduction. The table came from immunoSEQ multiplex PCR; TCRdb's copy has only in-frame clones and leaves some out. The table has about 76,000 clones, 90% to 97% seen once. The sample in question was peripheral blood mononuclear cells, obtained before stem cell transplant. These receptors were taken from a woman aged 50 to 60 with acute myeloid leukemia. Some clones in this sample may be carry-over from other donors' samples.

Here the CDR3 reads CASSLVKTGAKRGNTEAFF. In DNA form, the CDR3 reads TGTGCCAGCAGCTTAGTCAAAACTGGGGCCAAGAGGGGGAACACTGAAGCTTTCTTT. The chain recombines TRBV7-9 with TRBJ1-1, with D perhaps matching TRBD1 (5 bases). Germline-derived CDR1 and CDR2 are SEHNR and FQNEAQ (reference sequence). V dropped 1 base and J dropped 1 base, with 22 bases sitting between them. This CDR3 has 19 residues.

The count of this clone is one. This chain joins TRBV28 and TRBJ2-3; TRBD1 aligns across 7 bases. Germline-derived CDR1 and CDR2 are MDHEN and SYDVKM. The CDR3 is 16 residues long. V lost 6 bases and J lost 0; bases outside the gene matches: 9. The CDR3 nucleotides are TGTGCCAGCAGCTTCTTGGGGACAGTGAGCACAGATACGCAGTATTTT. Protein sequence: CASSFLGTVSTDTQYF.

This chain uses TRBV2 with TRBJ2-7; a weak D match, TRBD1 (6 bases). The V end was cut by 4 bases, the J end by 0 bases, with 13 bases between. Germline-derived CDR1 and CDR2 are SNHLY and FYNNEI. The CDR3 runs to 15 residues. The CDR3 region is CASSGPTGSSYEQYF. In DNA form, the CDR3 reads TGTGCCAGCAGTGGACCTACAGGGAGCTCCTACGAGCAGTACTTC.

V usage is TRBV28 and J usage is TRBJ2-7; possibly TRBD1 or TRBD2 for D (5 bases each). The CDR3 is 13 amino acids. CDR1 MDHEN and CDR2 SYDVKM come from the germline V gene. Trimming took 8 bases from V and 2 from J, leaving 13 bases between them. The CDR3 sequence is CASGTASTYEQYF. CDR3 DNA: TGTGCCAGCGGGACGGCTTCTACCTACGAGCAGTACTTC.

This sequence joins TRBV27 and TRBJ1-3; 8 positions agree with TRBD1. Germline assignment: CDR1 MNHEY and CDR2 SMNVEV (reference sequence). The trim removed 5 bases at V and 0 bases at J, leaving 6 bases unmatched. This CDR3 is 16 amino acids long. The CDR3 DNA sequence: TGTGCCAGCAGTCCCCAAACAGGGGGCTCTGGAAACACCATATATTTT. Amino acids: CASSPQTGGSGNTIYF.

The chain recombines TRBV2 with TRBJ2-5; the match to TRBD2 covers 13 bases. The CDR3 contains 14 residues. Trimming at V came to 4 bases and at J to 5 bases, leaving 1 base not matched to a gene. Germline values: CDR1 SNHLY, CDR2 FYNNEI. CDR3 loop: CASSGLAGGETQYF. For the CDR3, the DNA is TGTGCCAGCAGTGGACTAGCGGGAGGCGAGACCCAGTACTTC.

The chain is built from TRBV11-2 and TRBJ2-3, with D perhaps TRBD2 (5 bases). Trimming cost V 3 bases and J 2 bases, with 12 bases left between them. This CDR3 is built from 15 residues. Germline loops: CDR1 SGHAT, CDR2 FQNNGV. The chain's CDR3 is CASSFSLGVTDTQYF. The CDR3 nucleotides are TGTGCCAGCAGCTTTTCCCTCGGGGTCACAGATACGCAGTATTTT.

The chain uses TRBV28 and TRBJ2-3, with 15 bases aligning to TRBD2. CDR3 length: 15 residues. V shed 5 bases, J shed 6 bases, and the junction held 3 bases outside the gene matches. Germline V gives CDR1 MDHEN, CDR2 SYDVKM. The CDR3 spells CASSTGLAGGDTQYF. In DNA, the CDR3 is TGTGCCAGCAGTACCGGACTAGCGGGGGGGGATACGCAGTATTTT.

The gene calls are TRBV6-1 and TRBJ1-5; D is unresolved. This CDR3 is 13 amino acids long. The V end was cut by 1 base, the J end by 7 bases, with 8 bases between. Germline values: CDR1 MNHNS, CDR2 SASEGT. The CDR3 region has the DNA TGTGCCAGCAGTGAAGAATACGGGCAGCCCCAGCATTTT. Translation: CASSEEYGQPQHF.

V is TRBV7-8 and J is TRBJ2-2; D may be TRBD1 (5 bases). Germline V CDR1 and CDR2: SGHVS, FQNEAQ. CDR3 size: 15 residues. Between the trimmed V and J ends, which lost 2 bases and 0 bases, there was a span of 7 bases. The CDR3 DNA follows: TGTGCCAGCAGCTTACTGGGGCCGAACACCGGGGAGCTGTTTTTT. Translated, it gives CASSLLGPNTGELFF.

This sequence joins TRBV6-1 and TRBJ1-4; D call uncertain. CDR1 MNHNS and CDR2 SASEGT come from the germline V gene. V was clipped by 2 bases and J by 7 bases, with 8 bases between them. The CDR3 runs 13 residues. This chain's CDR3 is CASSESGSEKLFF. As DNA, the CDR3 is TGTGCCAGCAGTGAATCGGGGTCTGAAAAACTGTTTTTT.

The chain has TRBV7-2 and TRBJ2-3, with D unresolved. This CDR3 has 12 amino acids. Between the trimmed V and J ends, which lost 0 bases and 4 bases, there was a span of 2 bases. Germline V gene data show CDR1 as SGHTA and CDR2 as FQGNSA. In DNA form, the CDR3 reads TGTGCCAGCAGCTTAGCTTCAGATACGCAGTATTTT. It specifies CASSLASDTQYF.

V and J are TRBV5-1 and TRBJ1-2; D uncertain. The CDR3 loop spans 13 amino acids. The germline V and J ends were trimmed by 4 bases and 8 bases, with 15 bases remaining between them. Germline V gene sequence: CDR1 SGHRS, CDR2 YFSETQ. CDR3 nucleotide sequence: TGCGCCAGCAGCCCCGACATGGTTATAGGCTACACCTTC. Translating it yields CASSPDMVIGYTF.

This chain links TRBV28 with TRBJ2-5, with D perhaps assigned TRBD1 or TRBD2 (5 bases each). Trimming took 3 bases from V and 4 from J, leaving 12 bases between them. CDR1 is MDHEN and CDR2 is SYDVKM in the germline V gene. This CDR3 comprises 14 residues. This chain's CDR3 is CASSLFRDRETQYF. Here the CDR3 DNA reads TGTGCCAGCAGTTTGTTCCGGGACCGAGAGACCCAGTACTTC.

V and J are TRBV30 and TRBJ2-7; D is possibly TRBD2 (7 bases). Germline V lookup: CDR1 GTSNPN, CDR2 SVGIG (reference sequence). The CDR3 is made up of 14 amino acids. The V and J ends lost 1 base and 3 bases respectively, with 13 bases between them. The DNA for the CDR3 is TGTGCCTGGAGTGGTTCGGGGGGCAGCTACGAGCAGTACTTC. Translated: CAWSGSGGSYEQYF. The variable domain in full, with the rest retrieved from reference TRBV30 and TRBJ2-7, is SQTIHQWPATLVQPVGSPLSLECTVEGTSNPNLYWYRQAAGRGLQLLFYSVGIGQISSEVPQNLSASRPQDRQFILSSKKLLLSDSGFYLCAWSGSGGSYEQYFGPGTRLTVT.

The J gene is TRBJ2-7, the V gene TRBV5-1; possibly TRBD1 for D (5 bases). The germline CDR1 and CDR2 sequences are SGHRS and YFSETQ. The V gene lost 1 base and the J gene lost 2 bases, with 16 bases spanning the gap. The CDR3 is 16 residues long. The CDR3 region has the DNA TGCGCCAGCAGCTTGTCGTTTGGGCAGGACACCTACGAGCAGTACTTC. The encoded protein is CASSLSFGQDTYEQYF.

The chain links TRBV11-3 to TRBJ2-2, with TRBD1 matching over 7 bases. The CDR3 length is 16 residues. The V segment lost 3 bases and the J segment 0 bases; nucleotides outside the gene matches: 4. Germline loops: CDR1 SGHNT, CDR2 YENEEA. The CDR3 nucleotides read TGTGCCAGCAGCTTCGCCGGGACAGCGAACACCGGGGAGCTGTTTTTT. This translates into CASSFAGTANTGELFF.

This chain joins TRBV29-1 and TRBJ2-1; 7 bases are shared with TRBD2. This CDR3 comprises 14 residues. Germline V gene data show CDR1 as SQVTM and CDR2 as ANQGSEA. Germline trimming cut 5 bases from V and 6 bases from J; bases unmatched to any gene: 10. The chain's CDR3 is CSVCPSGNPNEQFF. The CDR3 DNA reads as TGCAGCGTTTGCCCCAGCGGGAACCCCAATGAGCAGTTCTTC.

CDR3 in amino acids: CASSNRGPTEAFF. The CDR3 DNA reads TGTGCCAGCAGCAATCGGGGCCCGACTGAAGCTTTCTTT. The rearrangement links TRBV21-1 to TRBJ1-1. TRBV21-1 is designated a pseudogene. The CDR3 runs 13 residues.

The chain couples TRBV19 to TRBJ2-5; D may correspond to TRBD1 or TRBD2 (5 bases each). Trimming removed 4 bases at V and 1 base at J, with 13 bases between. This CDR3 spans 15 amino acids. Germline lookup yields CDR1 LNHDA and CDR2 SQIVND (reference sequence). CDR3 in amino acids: CASSSQGEGQETQYF. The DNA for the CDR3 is TGTGCCAGTAGTAGCCAGGGTGAGGGCCAAGAGACCCAGTACTTC.

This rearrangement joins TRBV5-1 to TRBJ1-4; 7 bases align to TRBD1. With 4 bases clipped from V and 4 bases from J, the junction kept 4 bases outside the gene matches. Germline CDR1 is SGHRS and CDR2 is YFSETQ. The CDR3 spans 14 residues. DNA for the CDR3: TGCGCCAGCAGCCCTGGGACAGTTAATGAAAAACTGTTTTTT. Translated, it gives CASSPGTVNEKLFF.